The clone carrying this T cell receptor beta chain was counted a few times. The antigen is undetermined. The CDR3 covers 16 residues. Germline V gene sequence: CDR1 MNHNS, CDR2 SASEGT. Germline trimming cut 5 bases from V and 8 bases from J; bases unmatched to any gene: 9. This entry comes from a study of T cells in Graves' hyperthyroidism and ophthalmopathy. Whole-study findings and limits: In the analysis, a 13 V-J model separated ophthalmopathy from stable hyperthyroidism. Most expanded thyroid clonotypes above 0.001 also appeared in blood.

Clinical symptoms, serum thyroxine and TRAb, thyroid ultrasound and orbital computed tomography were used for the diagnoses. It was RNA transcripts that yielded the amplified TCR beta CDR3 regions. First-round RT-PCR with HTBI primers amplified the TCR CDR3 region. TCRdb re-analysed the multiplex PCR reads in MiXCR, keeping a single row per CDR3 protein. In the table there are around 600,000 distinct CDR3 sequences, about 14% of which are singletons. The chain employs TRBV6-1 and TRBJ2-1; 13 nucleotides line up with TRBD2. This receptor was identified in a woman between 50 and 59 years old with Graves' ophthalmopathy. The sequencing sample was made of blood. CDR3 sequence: CASSPSLAGGLDEQFF. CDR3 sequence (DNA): TGTGCCAGCAGTCCCTCACTAGCGGGAGGGTTGGATGAGCAGTTCTTC.